A selection of T cell receptor beta chains follows, all from one sample in a study of T cell responses to AZD1222 COVID-19 vaccine. Profiled with immunoSEQ multiplex PCR; TCRdb holds only in-frame clones, not every one. The data show tens of thousands of clones, around 90% seen once. This sample comprised peripheral blood, obtained on day 0 of AZD1222 vaccination. The source is an adult in good health. Both conserved end residues are part of each CDR3. Each record gives: V gene, J gene, D gene, clone size, CDR3 protein, CDR3 DNA. The D gene is left open where the match is weak. Part of the rows lack a size; the others show once, few, many or a class for expanded clones.

>TRBV10-3|TRBJ1-6|.|.
CASTNRDAPNSPLHF
TGTGCCAGCACCAACCGGGACGCACCTAATTCACCCCTCCACTTT
>TRBV24-1|TRBJ2-1|.|once
CATSGASPRNEQFF
TGTGCCACCAGTGGGGCTAGCCCTCGCAATGAGCAGTTCTTC
>TRBV18|TRBJ1-3|.|.
CASSPSIYLGNTIYF
TGTGCCAGCTCACCATCTATTTATCTTGGAAACACCATATATTTT
>TRBV6-2/TRBV6-3|TRBJ1-1|TRBD1|.
CASSYFHYRGSTEAFF
TGTGCCAGCAGTTACTTCCATTACAGGGGGAGCACTGAAGCTTTCTTT
>TRBV5-6|TRBJ2-7|.|.
CASSTQVARYEQYF
TGTGCCAGCAGTACACAGGTAGCACGCTACGAGCAGTACTTC
>TRBV28|TRBJ1-2|TRBD1|.
CASSSGQGAGGYTF
TGTGCCAGCAGTTCGGGACAGGGGGCGGGTGGCTACACCTTC
>TRBV30|TRBJ2-1|.|.
CAWNRDWDNEQFF
TGTGCCTGGAACCGGGACTGGGACAATGAGCAGTTCTTC
>TRBV19|TRBJ1-6|TRBD1|.
CASGDRAREPLHF
TGTGCCAGTGGAGACAGGGCGCGGGAACCCCTCCACTTT
>TRBV7-8|TRBJ1-1|.|.
CASSLAAGKEEAFF
TGTGCCAGCAGCTTAGCGGCGGGGAAAGAGGAAGCTTTCTTT
>TRBV6-5|TRBJ1-1|.|.
CASSYTEGGITEAFF
TGTGCCAGCAGTTACACAGAAGGGGGTATTACTGAAGCTTTCTTT
>TRBV9|TRBJ2-1|.|.
CASSTRAILNEQFF
TGTGCCAGCAGCACCAGGGCAATTCTCAATGAGCAGTTCTTC
>TRBV25-1|TRBJ1-2|.|.
CASSAYGYGYTF
TGTGCCAGCAGTGCTTACGGCTATGGCTACACCTTC
>TRBV11-2|TRBJ1-4|TRBD1|.
CASTAAQTGTEKLFF
TGTGCCAGCACCGCAGCGCAGACAGGGACTGAAAAACTGTTTTTT
>TRBV7-8|TRBJ1-5|.|.
CASSLKHTGYSNQPQHF
TGTGCCAGCAGCTTAAAGCATACGGGTTATAGCAATCAGCCCCAGCATTTT
>TRBV30|TRBJ2-2|TRBD2|.
CAWSRLKGLAGRSGELFF
TGTGCCTGGAGCCGACTAAAGGGACTAGCGGGACGGTCCGGGGAGCTGTTTTTT
>TRBV3-1/TRBV3-2|TRBJ2-7|TRBD2|.
CARGGDGMGEQYF
TGTGCCCGCGGGGGGGACGGGATGGGCGAGCAGTACTTC
>TRBV3-1/TRBV3-2|TRBJ1-2|.|once
CASSQVGPPDF
TGTGCCAGCAGCCAAGTCGGGCCCCCAGACTTC
>TRBV5-4|TRBJ1-1|TRBD1|.
CASSLADRGRSTEAFF
TGTGCCAGCAGCTTGGCGGACAGGGGTAGGAGCACTGAAGCTTTCTTT
>TRBV11-2|TRBJ2-1|.|.
CASSLGAESSYNEQFF
TGTGCCAGCAGCTTAGGAGCAGAGAGCTCCTACAATGAGCAGTTCTTC
>TRBV6-5|TRBJ2-7|TRBD1|.
CASRRGTGTDEQYF
TGTGCCAGCAGACGCGGGACAGGGACCGACGAGCAGTACTTC
>TRBV4-3|TRBJ1-3|.|.
CASSQFGSGNTIYF
TGCGCCAGCAGCCAATTTGGCTCCGGAAACACCATATATTTT
>TRBV14|TRBJ1-4|.|.
CASSLGQSGEKLFF
TGTGCCAGCAGCCTCGGACAGTCGGGGGAAAAACTGTTTTTT
>TRBV5-1|TRBJ2-2|.|.
CASNQQGNTGELFF
TGCGCCAGCAATCAGCAGGGGAACACCGGGGAGCTGTTTTTT
>TRBV28|TRBJ1-6|TRBD1|once
CASSLLRDSYNSPLHF
TGTGCCAGCAGTTTACTCCGGGACAGCTATAATTCACCCCTCCACTTT
>TRBV5-1|TRBJ1-1|.|.
CASRRRRNEAFF
TGCGCCAGCAGGAGGAGGCGGAATGAAGCTTTCTTT
>TRBV3-1/TRBV3-2|TRBJ1-6|.|.
CASSQSPEFNSPLHF
TGTGCCAGCAGCCAATCCCCGGAGTTCAATTCACCCCTCCACTTT